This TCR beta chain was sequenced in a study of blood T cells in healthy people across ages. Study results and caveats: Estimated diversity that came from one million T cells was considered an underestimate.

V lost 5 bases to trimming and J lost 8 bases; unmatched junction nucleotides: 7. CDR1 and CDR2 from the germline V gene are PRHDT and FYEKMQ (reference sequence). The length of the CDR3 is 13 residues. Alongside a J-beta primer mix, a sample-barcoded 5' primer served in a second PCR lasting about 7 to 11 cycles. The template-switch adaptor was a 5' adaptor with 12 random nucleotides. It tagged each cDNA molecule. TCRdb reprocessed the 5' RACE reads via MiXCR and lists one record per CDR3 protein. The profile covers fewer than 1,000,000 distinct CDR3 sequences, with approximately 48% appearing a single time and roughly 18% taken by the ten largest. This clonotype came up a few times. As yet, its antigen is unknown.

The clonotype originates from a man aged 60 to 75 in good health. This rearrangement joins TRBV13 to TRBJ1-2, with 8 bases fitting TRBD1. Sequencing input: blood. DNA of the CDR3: TGTGCCAGCAGCCCGGACAGGGTACGAGGCTACACCTTC. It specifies CASSPDRVRGYTF.